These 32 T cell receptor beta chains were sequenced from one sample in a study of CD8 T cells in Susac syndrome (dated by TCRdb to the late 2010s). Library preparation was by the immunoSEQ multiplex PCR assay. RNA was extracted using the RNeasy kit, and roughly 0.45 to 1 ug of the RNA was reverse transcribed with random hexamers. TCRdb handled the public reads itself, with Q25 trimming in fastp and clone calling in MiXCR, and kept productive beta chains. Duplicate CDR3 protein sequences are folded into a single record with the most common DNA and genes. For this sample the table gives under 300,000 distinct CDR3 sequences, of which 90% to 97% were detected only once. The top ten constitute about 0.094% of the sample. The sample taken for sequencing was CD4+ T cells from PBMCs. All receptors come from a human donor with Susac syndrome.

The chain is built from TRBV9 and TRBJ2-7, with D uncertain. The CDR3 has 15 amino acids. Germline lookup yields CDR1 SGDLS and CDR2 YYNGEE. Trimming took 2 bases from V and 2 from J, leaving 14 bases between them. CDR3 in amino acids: CASSVAADFPYEQYF. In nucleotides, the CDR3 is TGTGCCAGCAGCGTCGCTGCCGACTTCCCCTACGAGCAGTACTTC.

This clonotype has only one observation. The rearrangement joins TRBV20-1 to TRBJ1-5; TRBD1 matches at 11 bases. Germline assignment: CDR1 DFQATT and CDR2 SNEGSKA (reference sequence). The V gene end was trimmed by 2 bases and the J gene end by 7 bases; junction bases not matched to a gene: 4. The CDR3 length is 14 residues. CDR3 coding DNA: TGCAGTGCTAGATCTGGGACAGGGGGACAGCCCCAGCATTTT. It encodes CSARSGTGGQPQHF.

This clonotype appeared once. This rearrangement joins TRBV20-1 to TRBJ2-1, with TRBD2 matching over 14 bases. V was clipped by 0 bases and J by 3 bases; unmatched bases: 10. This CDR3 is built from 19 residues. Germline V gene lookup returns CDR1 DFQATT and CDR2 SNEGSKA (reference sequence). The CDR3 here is CSARDPGTSGSSGYNEQFF. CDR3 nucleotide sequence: TGCAGTGCTAGAGATCCTGGGACTAGCGGGAGTTCGGGCTACAATGAGCAGTTCTTC.

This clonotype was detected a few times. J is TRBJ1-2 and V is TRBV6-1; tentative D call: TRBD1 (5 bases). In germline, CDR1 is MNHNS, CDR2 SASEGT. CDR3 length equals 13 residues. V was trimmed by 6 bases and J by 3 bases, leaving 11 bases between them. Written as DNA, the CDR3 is TGTGCCAGCAGCCCCGGGGGGTACTATGGCTACACCTTC. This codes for CASSPGGYYGYTF.

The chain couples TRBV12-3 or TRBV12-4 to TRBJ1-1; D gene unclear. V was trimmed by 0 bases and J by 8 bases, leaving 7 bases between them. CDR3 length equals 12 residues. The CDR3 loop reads CASSLARGEAFF. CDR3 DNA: TGTGCCAGCAGTTTAGCGCGCGGAGAAGCTTTCTTT.

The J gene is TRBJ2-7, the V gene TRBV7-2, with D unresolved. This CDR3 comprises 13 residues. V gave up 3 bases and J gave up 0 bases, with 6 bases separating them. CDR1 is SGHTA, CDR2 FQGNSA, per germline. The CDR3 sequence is CASSFRPSYEQYF. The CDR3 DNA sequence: TGTGCCAGCAGCTTCCGTCCCTCCTACGAGCAGTACTTC.

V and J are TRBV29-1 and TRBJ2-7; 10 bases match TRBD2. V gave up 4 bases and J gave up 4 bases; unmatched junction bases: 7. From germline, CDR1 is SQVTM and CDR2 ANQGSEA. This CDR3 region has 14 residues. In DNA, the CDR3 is TGCAGCGTTGTATTCGGGACTAGCGATTACGAGCAGTACTTC. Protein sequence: CSVVFGTSDYEQYF.

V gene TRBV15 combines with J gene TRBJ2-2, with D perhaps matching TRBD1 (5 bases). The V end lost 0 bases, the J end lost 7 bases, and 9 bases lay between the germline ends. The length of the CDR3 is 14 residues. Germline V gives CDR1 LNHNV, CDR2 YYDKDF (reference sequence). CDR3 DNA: TGTGCCACCAGCAGAGATCAGGGTGGCGGGGAGCTGTTTTTT. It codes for CATSRDQGGGELFF.

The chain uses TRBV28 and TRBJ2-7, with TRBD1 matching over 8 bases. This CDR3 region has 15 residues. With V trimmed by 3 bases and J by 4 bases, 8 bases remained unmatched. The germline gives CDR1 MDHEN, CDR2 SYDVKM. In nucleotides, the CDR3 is TGTGCCAGCAGTTTTGCGCGACAGGGGAGATACGAGCAGTACTTC. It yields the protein CASSFARQGRYEQYF.

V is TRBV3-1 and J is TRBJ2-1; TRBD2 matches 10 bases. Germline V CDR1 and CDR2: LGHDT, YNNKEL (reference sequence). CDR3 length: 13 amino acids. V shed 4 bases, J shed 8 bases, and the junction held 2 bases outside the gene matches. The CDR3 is CASSLAGGDEQFF. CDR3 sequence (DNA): TGTGCCAGCAGCCTAGCGGGAGGTGATGAGCAGTTCTTC.

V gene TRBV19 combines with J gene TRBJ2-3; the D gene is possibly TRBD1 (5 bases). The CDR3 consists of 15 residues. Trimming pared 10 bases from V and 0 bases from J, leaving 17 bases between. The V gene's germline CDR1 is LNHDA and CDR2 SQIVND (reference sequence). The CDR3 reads CATKGLDTSTDTQYF. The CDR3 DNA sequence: TGTGCCACCAAAGGCCTGGACACTAGCACAGATACGCAGTATTTT.

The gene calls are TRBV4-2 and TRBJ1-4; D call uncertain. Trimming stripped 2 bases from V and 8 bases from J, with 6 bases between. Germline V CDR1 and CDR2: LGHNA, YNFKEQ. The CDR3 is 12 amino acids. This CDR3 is CASSQPGEKLFF. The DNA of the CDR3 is TGTGCCAGCAGCCAACCGGGGGAAAAACTGTTTTTT.

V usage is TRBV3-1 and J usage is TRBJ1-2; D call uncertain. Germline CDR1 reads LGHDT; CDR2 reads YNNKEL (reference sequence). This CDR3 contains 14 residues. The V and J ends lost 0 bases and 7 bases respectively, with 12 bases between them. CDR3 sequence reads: CASSQDQSAGGYTF. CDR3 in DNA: TGTGCCAGCAGCCAAGATCAGTCTGCCGGTGGCTACACCTTC.

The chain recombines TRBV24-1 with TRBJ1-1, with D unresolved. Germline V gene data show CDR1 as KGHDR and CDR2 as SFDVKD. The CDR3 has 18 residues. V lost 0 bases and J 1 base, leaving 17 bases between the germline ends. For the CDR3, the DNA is TGTGCCACCAGTGATTTGCGGGGATATGTCTCTCGGAACACTGAAGCTTTCTTT. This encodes CATSDLRGYVSRNTEAFF.

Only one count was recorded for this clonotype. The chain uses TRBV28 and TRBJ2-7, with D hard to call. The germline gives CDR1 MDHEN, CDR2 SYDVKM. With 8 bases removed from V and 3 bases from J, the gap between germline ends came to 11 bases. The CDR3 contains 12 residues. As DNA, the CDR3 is TGTGCCAGCTCTTACAAAAACTACGAGCAGTACTTC. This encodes CASSYKNYEQYF.

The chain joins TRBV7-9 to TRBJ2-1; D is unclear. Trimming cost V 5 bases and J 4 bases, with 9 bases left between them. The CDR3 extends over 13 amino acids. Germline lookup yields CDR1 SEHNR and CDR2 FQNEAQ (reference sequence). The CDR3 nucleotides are TGTGCCAGCAGCCCTGTGACTTACAATGAGCAGTTCTTC. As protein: CASSPVTYNEQFF.

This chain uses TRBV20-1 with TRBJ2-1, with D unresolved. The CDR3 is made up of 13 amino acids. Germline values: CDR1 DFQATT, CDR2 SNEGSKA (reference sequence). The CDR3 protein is CSLGAVSYNEQFF. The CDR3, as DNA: TGCAGCCTTGGCGCGGTCTCCTACAATGAGCAGTTCTTC.

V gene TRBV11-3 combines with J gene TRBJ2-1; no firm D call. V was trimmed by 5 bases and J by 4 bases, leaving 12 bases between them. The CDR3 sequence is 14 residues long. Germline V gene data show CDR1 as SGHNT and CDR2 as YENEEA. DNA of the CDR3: TGTGCCAGCAGCCCCGTTTCCGGATACAATGAGCAGTTCTTC. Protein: CASSPVSGYNEQFF.

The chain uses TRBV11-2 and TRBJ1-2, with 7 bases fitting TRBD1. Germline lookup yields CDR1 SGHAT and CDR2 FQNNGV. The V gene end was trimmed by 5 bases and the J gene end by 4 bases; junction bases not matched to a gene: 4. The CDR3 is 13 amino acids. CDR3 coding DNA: TGTGCCAGCAGCGAGGGGGCCCTCTATGGCTACACCTTC. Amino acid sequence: CASSEGALYGYTF.

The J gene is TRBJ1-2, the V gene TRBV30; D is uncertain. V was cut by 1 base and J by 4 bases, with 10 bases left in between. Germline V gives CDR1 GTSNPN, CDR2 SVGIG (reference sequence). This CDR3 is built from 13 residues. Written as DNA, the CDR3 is TGTGCCTGGAGTGGAGGCCGCCTCTATGGCTACACCTTC. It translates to CAWSGGRLYGYTF.

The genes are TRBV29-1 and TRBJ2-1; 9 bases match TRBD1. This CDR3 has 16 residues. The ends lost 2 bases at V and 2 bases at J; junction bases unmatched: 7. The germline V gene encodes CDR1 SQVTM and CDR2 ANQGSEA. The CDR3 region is CSVESGTGITYNEQFF. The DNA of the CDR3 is TGCAGCGTTGAATCCGGGACAGGGATTACCTACAATGAGCAGTTCTTC.

CDR3 DNA sequence: TGTGCCAGCTCACCCGCAGTAGCGGGATACGAGCAGTACTTC. Translating it yields CASSPAVAGYEQYF. This rearrangement joins TRBV18 to TRBJ2-7; 8 bases map to TRBD2. The CDR3 is 14 amino acids. V shed 3 bases and J 4 bases; nucleotides not matched to a gene: 5. In germline, CDR1 is KGHSH, CDR2 LQKENI. Full variable domain (remainder filled in from reference TRBV18 and TRBJ2-7): NAGVMQNPRHLVRRRGQEARLRCSPMKGHSHVYWYRQLPEEGLKFMVYLQKENIIDESGMPKERFSAEFPKEGPSILRIQQVVRGDSAAYFCASSPAVAGYEQYFGPGTRLTVT.

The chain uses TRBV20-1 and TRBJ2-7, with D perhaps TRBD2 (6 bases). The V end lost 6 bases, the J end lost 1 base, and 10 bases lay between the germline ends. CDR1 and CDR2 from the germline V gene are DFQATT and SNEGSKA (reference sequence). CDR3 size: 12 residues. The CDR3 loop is CSAPGTSYEQYF. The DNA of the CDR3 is TGCAGTGCCCCCGGGACTTCCTACGAGCAGTACTTC.

CDR3 DNA: TGCAGTGCTACCTCCCGGGGCCATAGCAATCAGCCCCAGCATTTT. It specifies CSATSRGHSNQPQHF. This rearrangement joins TRBV20-1 to TRBJ1-5, with D perhaps matching TRBD1 (5 bases). The CDR3 sequence is 15 residues long. The V end lost 4 bases, the J end lost 0 bases, and 13 bases lay between the germline ends. Germline V CDR1 and CDR2: DFQATT, SNEGSKA (reference sequence).

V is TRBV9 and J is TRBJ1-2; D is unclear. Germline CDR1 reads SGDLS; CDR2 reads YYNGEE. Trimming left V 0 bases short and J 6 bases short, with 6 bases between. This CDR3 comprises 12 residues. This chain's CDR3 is CASSVARNGYTF. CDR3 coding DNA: TGTGCCAGCAGCGTAGCTCGAAATGGCTACACCTTC.

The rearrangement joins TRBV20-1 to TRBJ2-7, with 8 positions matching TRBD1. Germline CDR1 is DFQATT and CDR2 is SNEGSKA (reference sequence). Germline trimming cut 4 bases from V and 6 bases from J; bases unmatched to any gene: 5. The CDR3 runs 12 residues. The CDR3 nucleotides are TGCAGTGCTACCAGGACAGGGAGCGAGCAGTACTTC. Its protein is CSATRTGSEQYF.

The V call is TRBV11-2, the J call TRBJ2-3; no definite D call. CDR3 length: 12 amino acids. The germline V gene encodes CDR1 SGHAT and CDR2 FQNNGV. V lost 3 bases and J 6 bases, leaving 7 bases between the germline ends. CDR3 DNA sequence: TGTGCCAGCAGCTTGCCGTTCGATACGCAGTATTTT. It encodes CASSLPFDTQYF.

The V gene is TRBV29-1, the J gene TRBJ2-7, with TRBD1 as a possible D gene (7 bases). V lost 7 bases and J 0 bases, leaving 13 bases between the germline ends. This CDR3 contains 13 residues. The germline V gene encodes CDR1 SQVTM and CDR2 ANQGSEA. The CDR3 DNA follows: TGCAGCGCGGGGGACAGCTACTCCTACGAGCAGTACTTC. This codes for CSAGDSYSYEQYF.

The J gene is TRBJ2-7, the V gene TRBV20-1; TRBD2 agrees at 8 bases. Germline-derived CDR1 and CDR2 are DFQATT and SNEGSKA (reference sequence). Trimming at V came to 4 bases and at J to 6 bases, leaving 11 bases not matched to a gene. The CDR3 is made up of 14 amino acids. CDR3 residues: CSATIREGPGEQYF. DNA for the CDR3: TGCAGTGCTACCATCCGGGAGGGCCCCGGCGAGCAGTACTTC.

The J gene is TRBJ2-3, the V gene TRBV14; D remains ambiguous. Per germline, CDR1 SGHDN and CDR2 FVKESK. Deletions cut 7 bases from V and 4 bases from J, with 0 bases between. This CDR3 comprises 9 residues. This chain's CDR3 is CASTDTQYF. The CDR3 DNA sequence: TGTGCCAGCACAGATACGCAGTATTTT. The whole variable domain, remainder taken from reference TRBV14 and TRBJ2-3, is EAGVTQFPSHSVIEKGQTVTLRCDPISGHDNLYWYRRVMGKEIKFLLHFVKESKQDESGMPNNRFLAERTGGTYSTLKVQPAELEDSGVYFCASTDTQYFGPGTRLTVL.

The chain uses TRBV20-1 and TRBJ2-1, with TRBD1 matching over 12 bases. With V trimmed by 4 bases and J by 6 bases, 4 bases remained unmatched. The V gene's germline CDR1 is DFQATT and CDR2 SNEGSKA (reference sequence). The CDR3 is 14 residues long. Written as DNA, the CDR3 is TGCAGTGCTAACCGGGACAGGGGGCCCAATGAGCAGTTCTTC. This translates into CSANRDRGPNEQFF.

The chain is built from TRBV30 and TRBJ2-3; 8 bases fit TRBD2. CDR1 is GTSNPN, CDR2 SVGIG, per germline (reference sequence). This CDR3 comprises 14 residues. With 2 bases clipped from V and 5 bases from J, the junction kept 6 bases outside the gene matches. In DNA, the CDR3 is TGTGCCTGGAGTCGAGGAAGCGGGGGAGATACGCAGTATTTT. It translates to CAWSRGSGGDTQYF.